These 9 T cell receptor beta chains originate from one sample sequenced in a study of blood T cells in healthy people across ages. Primers used in a second PCR of about 6 to 11 cycles were a sample-barcoded 5' primer and a J-beta primer mix. A single record per CDR3 protein comes from TCRdb applying MiXCR to the 5' RACE reads. This table holds fewer than 1 million distinct CDR3 sequences, about 42% found once. Sequencing used blood. These receptors all come from a man between 60 and 70 years old in good health.

The rearrangement uses TRBV11-2 and TRBJ2-3; D is unclear. CDR1 is SGHAT and CDR2 is FQNNGV in the germline V gene. Between the trimmed V and J ends, which lost 1 base and 1 base, there was a span of 9 bases. The CDR3 is 15 amino acids. Here the CDR3 reads CASSLGGLGTDTQYF. For the CDR3, the DNA is TGTGCCAGCAGCTTAGGTGGCCTCGGCACAGATACGCAGTATTTT.

This chain uses TRBV10-2 with TRBJ2-5; 9 bases are a match to TRBD2. Germline V gives CDR1 WSHSY, CDR2 SAAADI. The CDR3 is made up of 15 amino acids. V shed 3 bases and J 2 bases; nucleotides not matched to a gene: 4. As DNA, the CDR3 is TGCGCCAGCAGTGAACCGAGCGGGGGGCAAGAGACCCAGTACTTC. Translation: CASSEPSGGQETQYF.

The chain is built from TRBV7-8 and TRBJ2-1; D possibly uses TRBD1 or TRBD2 (5 bases each). Trimming cost V 5 bases and J 4 bases, with 15 bases left between them. The CDR3 sequence is 15 residues long. Germline values: CDR1 SGHVS, CDR2 FQNEAQ. Here the CDR3 reads CASSPRGGIYNEQFF. The CDR3 nucleotides are TGTGCCAGCAGCCCGAGGGGCGGTATTTACAATGAGCAGTTCTTC.

On this clonotype itself: It is likely a read error, because the conserved phenylalanine at the end of the CDR3 is missing. The chain uses TRBV20-1 and TRBJ2-6, with 9 bases fitting TRBD1. The CDR3 runs to 17 residues. Germline V gene lookup returns CDR1 DFQATT and CDR2 SNEGSKA (reference sequence). V trimming: 1 base; J trimming: 2 bases; junction bases outside the gene matches: 6. The CDR3 region has the DNA TGCAGTGCTAGAGCGCCGGGACAGGGTACTGGGGCCAACGTCCTGACTTTA. Protein sequence: CSARAPGQGTGANVLTL.

This chain links TRBV5-1 with TRBJ2-7; TRBD2 matches 9 bases. This CDR3 spans 18 amino acids. Trimming at V came to 1 base and at J to 7 bases, leaving 18 bases not matched to a gene. Germline V lookup: CDR1 SGHRS, CDR2 YFSETQ. The CDR3 reads CASSLYSASGVRGNEQYF. The DNA of the CDR3 is TGCGCCAGCAGCTTGTATTCGGCTAGCGGGGTCCGCGGGAATGAGCAGTACTTC.

V and J are TRBV27 and TRBJ1-2, with a possible D match to TRBD1 (5 bases). The V gene lost 5 bases and the J gene lost 1 base, with 14 bases spanning the gap. The germline V gene encodes CDR1 MNHEY and CDR2 SMNVEV (reference sequence). The CDR3 is 15 amino acids. The CDR3 loop reads CASSVGRRGNYGYTF. The CDR3 DNA sequence: TGTGCCAGCAGTGTAGGACGGAGGGGTAACTATGGCTACACCTTC.

There are a few counts of this clonotype. The chain carries TRBV24-1 and TRBJ2-6; D gene ambiguous. The CDR3 extends over 17 amino acids. The germline V gene encodes CDR1 KGHDR and CDR2 SFDVKD. Trimming took 3 bases from V and 0 from J, leaving 11 bases between them. The CDR3 protein is CATSDGETTSGANVLTF. The CDR3 region has the DNA TGTGCCACCAGTGATGGAGAGACAACCTCTGGGGCCAACGTCCTGACTTTC.

This chain uses TRBV5-1 with TRBJ2-2, with TRBD1 matching over 8 bases. Germline V gene data show CDR1 as SGHRS and CDR2 as YFSETQ. The CDR3 has 16 amino acids. V was pared by 4 bases and J by 4 bases, with 9 bases of the junction left unmatched. Written as DNA, the CDR3 is TGCGCCAGCAGCCCGGGACAGGCCAGGATCACCGGGGAGCTGTTTTTT. Its translation: CASSPGQARITGELFF.

V and J are TRBV28 and TRBJ2-7, with 9 bases identical to TRBD2. V trimming: 8 bases; J trimming: 4 bases; junction bases outside the gene matches: 15. This CDR3 is 16 amino acids long. Germline lookup yields CDR1 MDHEN and CDR2 SYDVKM. The CDR3 DNA sequence: TGTGCCAGCGGTTGGCTTAGCGGGGGACGTTCGTACGAGCAGTACTTC. Translated, it gives CASGWLSGGRSYEQYF.